Many counts were recorded for the clone carrying this T cell receptor beta chain. The antigen remains undetermined. The data are from a study of T cells in Graves' hyperthyroidism and ophthalmopathy. The study's findings and limits: Clonotypes that were expanded in thyroid above 0.001 mostly appeared in blood too.

The TCR beta CDR3 regions underwent amplification using RNA transcripts as the source. HTBI primers were used for first-round RT-PCR of the TCR CDR3. TCRdb fed the multiplex PCR reads into MiXCR, producing one record per CDR3 protein. The top ten hold more than 4.5% of the sample, which has some 600,000 distinct CDR3 sequences, approximately 14% seen once. The CDR3 extends over 15 amino acids. Germline CDR1 and CDR2: DFQATT and SNEGSKA (reference sequence). Trimming shortened V by 6 bases and J by 2 bases, and 20 bases separated the two germline ends. The blood sample was taken at first hyperthyroidism diagnosis, before any ophthalmopathy symptoms.

The TCR comes from a woman between 25 and 40 years old with Graves' hyperthyroidism that later progressed to Graves' ophthalmopathy. Sample: blood. V and J are TRBV20-1 and TRBJ2-7; D perhaps matches TRBD1 (6 bases). As DNA, the CDR3 is TGCAGTGCAAAGCATCAGGGGACCCTTCCCTACGAGCAGTACTTC. The encoded protein is CSAKHQGTLPYEQYF.